The next 20 T cell receptor beta chains were all read from a single sample in a study of blood T cell repertoires in COVID-19. TCRdb's table, derived via immunoSEQ multiplex PCR, lists solely in-frame clones and lacks some. The table has 250,000 to 350,000 clones, 85% to 90% seen once; the top ten hold 2% to 2.5%. Sequenced sample: PBMCs or T cells enriched from blood (not recorded which). These receptors all come from a woman aged 60-75 years in a cohort exposed to, infected with or recovered from COVID-19 (not recorded which).

This sequence joins TRBV30 and TRBJ2-4; TRBD2 agrees at 10 bases. The CDR3 runs 16 residues. Germline V gene sequence: CDR1 GTSNPN, CDR2 SVGIG (reference sequence). V dropped 2 bases and J dropped 1; count of bases not matched to a gene: 5. CDR3 nucleotides: TGTGCCTGGAGTCAGCTAGCGGGAGTCGCCAAAAACATTCAGTACTTC. This translates into CAWSQLAGVAKNIQYF.

The rearrangement links TRBV27 to TRBJ2-2; TRBD1 is a possible D gene (6 bases). The CDR3 covers 16 residues. Deletions cut 4 bases from V and 3 bases from J, with 15 bases between. The germline V gene encodes CDR1 MNHEY and CDR2 SMNVEV (reference sequence). This CDR3 is CASSSSGTTHTGELFF. In DNA form, the CDR3 reads TGTGCCAGCAGTTCCTCCGGGACAACCCACACCGGGGAGCTGTTTTTT.

The V call is TRBV4-1, the J call TRBJ2-5; 8 bases map to TRBD2. CDR3 length equals 14 residues. V shed 3 bases, J shed 2 bases, and the junction held 2 bases outside the gene matches. The germline CDR1 and CDR2 sequences are MGHRA and YSYEKL. CDR3 sequence reads: CASSQTSVQETQYF. The CDR3 DNA follows: TGCGCCAGCAGCCAGACTAGCGTACAAGAGACCCAGTACTTC.

The J gene is TRBJ2-7, the V gene TRBV6-5; TRBD2 agrees at 10 bases. The CDR3 runs 14 residues. Trimming at V came to 6 bases and at J to 3 bases, leaving 5 bases not matched to a gene. The germline CDR1 and CDR2 sequences are MNHEY and SVGAGI. In nucleotides, the CDR3 is TGTGCCAGCAGGCTAGCGGGAGAGGGCTACGAGCAGTACTTC. Translating gives CASRLAGEGYEQYF.

V is TRBV10-1 and J is TRBJ2-7; 7 bases fit TRBD1. CDR1 is WNHNN, CDR2 SYGVQD, per germline (reference sequence). The CDR3 extends over 14 amino acids. Trimming took 6 bases from V and 2 from J; bases not matched to a gene: 7. The CDR3 DNA reads as TGCGCCAGCAGGAAAGGGGGCCCACCCTACGAGCAGTACTTC. Encoded protein: CASRKGGPPYEQYF.

This clone was seen once. The V and J genes are TRBV27 and TRBJ1-5; D might be TRBD1 (6 bases). There are 15 residues in the CDR3. Germline V gives CDR1 MNHEY, CDR2 SMNVEV (reference sequence). Trimming removed 3 bases at V and 0 bases at J, with 9 bases between. CDR3 nucleotides: TGTGCCAGCAGTTTCCGCAGGGGTAGCAATCAGCCCCAGCATTTT. It codes for CASSFRRGSNQPQHF.

The genes are TRBV19 and TRBJ1-4; possible D gene TRBD1, 6 bases. Trimming left V 7 bases short and J 8 bases short, with 11 bases between. The CDR3 totals 12 residues. The V gene's germline CDR1 is LNHDA and CDR2 SQIVND (reference sequence). CDR3 DNA sequence: TGTGCCAGTAAGGGGGGGACCGAAAAACTGTTTTTT. Translated, it gives CASKGGTEKLFF.

The rearrangement joins TRBV7-9 to TRBJ2-1, with D possibly matching TRBD1 (5 bases). The germline V and J ends were trimmed by 5 bases and 4 bases, with 12 bases remaining between them. CDR1 SEHNR and CDR2 FQNEAQ come from the germline V gene (reference sequence). This CDR3 spans 14 amino acids. This CDR3 reads CASSPQGDYNEQFF. The CDR3 DNA reads as TGTGCCAGCAGCCCCCAAGGGGATTACAATGAGCAGTTCTTC.

The rearrangement uses TRBV6-5 and TRBJ2-5, with 8 positions matching TRBD1. The CDR3 extends over 13 amino acids. Per germline, CDR1 MNHEY and CDR2 SVGAGI. The junction had 3 bases not matched to a gene; V was cut back by 4 bases and J by 5 bases. The CDR3 coding sequence is TGTGCCAGCAGTTTGGACAGGGTCGAGACCCAGTACTTC. Translation: CASSLDRVETQYF.

A single count supports this clone. This rearrangement joins TRBV19 to TRBJ2-2; 9 nucleotides align to TRBD2. Trimming cost V 5 bases and J 7 bases; bases outside gene matches: 8. CDR3 length: 15 residues. Looked up from germline, CDR1 is LNHDA and CDR2 is SQIVND (reference sequence). CDR3 sequence (DNA): TGTGCCAGTAGTTTGGGACTAGCAGGGAGCGGGGAGCTGTTTTTT. Encoded protein: CASSLGLAGSGELFF.

This chain uses TRBV7-9 with TRBJ1-1; 8 bases fit TRBD1. The ends lost 1 base at V and 8 bases at J; junction bases unmatched: 0. Germline CDR1 is SEHNR and CDR2 is FQNEAQ (reference sequence). This CDR3 has 12 amino acids. The DNA of the CDR3 is TGTGCCAGCAGCTTAGGGGACAGGGAAGCTTTCTTT. It yields the protein CASSLGDREAFF.

The chain joins TRBV7-2 to TRBJ2-7; tentatively, D is TRBD2 (7 bases). CDR1 is SGHTA and CDR2 is FQGNSA in the germline V gene. V lost 8 bases and J 4 bases, leaving 18 bases between the germline ends. CDR3 length equals 14 residues. CDR3 residues: CASGGGRGWYEQYF. DNA of the CDR3: TGTGCCAGCGGGGGGGGCCGCGGGTGGTACGAGCAGTACTTC.

The J gene is TRBJ2-2, the V gene TRBV7-8, with 15 bases matching TRBD2. The CDR3 sequence is 16 residues long. After removal of 0 bases from V and 9 bases from J, the junction contained 2 bases not matched to a gene. Germline CDR1 is SGHVS and CDR2 is FQNEAQ. The CDR3: CASSLAGLAGGRELFF. The CDR3 nucleotides are TGTGCCAGCAGCTTAGCGGGACTAGCGGGAGGCCGGGAGCTGTTTTTT.

The rearrangement joins TRBV2 to TRBJ1-1; no firm D call. This CDR3 comprises 14 residues. Trimming removed 1 base from V and 4 bases from J, with 10 bases in between. The germline gives CDR1 SNHLY, CDR2 FYNNEI. CDR3 nucleotides: TGTGCCAGCAGTGAAGGGGCCGGGAGCACTGAAGCTTTCTTT. Translated, it gives CASSEGAGSTEAFF.

The rearrangement links TRBV7-9 to TRBJ2-1, with 8 bases identical to TRBD1. Per the germline V gene, CDR1 is SEHNR and CDR2 is FQNEAQ (reference sequence). The CDR3 length is 15 residues. V dropped 6 bases and J dropped 6; count of bases not matched to a gene: 10. CDR3 DNA sequence: TGTGCCAGCAGACCGACAGGGGATTTTGGCAATGAGCAGTTCTTC. The encoded protein is CASRPTGDFGNEQFF. Supplemented by reference TRBV7-9 and TRBJ2-1, the full variable domain reads DTGVSQNPRHKITKRGQNVTFRCDPISEHNRLYWYRQTLGQGPEFLTYFQNEAQLEKSRLLSDRFSAERPKGSFSTLEIQRTEQGDSAMYLCASRPTGDFGNEQFFGPGTRLTVL.

The V call is TRBV7-9, the J call TRBJ2-1, with 8 bases lining up with TRBD2. The V gene end was trimmed by 1 base and the J gene end by 6 bases; junction bases not matched to a gene: 8. Germline-derived CDR1 and CDR2 are SEHNR and FQNEAQ (reference sequence). This CDR3 has 16 residues. CDR3: CASSLVSGLAPNEQFF. In DNA form, the CDR3 reads TGTGCCAGCAGCTTAGTTTCAGGACTAGCCCCCAATGAGCAGTTCTTC.

The chain is built from TRBV18 and TRBJ2-1; 10 nucleotides agree with TRBD2. Germline loops: CDR1 KGHSH, CDR2 LQKENI. The CDR3 runs to 15 residues. V lost 4 bases, J lost 7 bases, and 7 bases stayed unmatched. The CDR3 here is CASSLSGRAFNEQFF. The CDR3 nucleotides are TGTGCCAGCTCACTAAGCGGGAGGGCGTTTAATGAGCAGTTCTTC.

The chain links TRBV7-2 to TRBJ2-7; the D is unclear. The CDR3 has 14 residues. The V end was cut by 1 base, the J end by 0 bases, with 7 bases between. Germline V gene lookup returns CDR1 SGHTA and CDR2 FQGNSA. The DNA of the CDR3 is TGTGCCAGCAGCTTAGACAGAAGCTCCTACGAGCAGTACTTC. Translated: CASSLDRSSYEQYF.

This chain joins TRBV4-1 and TRBJ2-5; D may be TRBD1 (6 bases). CDR3 length: 16 residues. Trimming removed 1 base at V and 3 bases at J, with 15 bases between. The V gene's germline CDR1 is MGHRA and CDR2 YSYEKL. CDR3 protein: CASSQASGTREETQYF. CDR3 in DNA: TGCGCCAGCAGCCAAGCGTCCGGGACAAGAGAAGAGACCCAGTACTTC.

The V gene is TRBV30, the J gene TRBJ2-5, with D uncertain. Per the germline V gene, CDR1 is GTSNPN and CDR2 is SVGIG (reference sequence). V shed 5 bases and J shed 5 bases, with 9 bases lying between them. The CDR3 is made up of 11 amino acids. CDR3 in DNA: TGTGCCTGGGGACGGCGGGAGACCCAGTACTTC. Its protein is CAWGRRETQYF.